The entry below describes one T cell receptor (beta chain). It lacks a known antigen. No base qualities exist here, and no much larger clone lies one base off it. Library creation used 5' RACE. Sequenced on a NextSeq 500. To allow correction of PCR and sequencing errors, the TCR library protocol tagged every TCR cDNA molecule with a unique molecular identifier. The paper's processing steps were these. TCR identification, UMI-based error correction and CDR3 extraction were all carried out with Decombinator tools. TCRs above a frequency of 2 per 1,000, corresponding to the top 1% of the tumor frequency distribution, were defined as expanded. Renyi diversity was computed with the R vegan package after each repertoire had been subsampled 100 times to 5,000 TCRs. CDR3 similarity networks were built from amino acid triplet string-kernel similarity, with CDR3s being connected when pairwise similarity was above 0.82. TCRdb reprocessed the public reads (quality trimming at Q25 with fastp, clone calling with MiXCR) and kept in-frame beta chains. CDR3 protein duplicates are merged, each entry listing the most common genes and DNA. The V and J calls, along with clone size, are taken from TCRdb and not from the paper's own processing. The sample records over 45,000 distinct CDR3 sequences, around 11% of which are singletons. Jointly, the top ten make up more than 25% of the sample.

Interpreted using the paper, the time point label stands for: blood at routine non-recurrence follow-up after resection. For TCR sequencing, whole RNA was extracted from tumor and nontumor lung tissue, or from cryopreserved PBMC samples, and no cell sorting was done. A patient was chosen for TCR sequencing only when enough RNA was available from at least two tumor regions. The data belong to a study of spatial heterogeneity in lung cancer (dated by TCRdb to the late 2010s). Broadly, across the study: Samples were obtained from fewer than 80 patients with early-stage, untreated non-small cell lung cancer from the lung TRACERx cohort. Follow-up PBMC samples were sequenced whenever available, with a median time to follow-up of around 24 months after resection. Beta-chain transcripts were consistently detected in greater numbers than alpha-chain transcripts, which likely reflected higher beta-chain transcript abundance. In the raw uncorrected reads, each unique combination of TCR and UMI appeared more than ten times on average. In non-small cell lung cancer, the study made a quantitative comparison of TCR alpha and beta repertoires among multiple tumor regions, matched nontumor lung and blood. TCR repertoire features were related to nonsynonymous mutation counts determined by whole-exome sequencing of tumor tissue. At surgery, fewer than 250 tumor regions, 61 to 75 matched nontumor lung samples and some 54 PBMC samples were TCR-sequenced for both alpha and beta chains.

V is shortened by 3 bases, J by 4 bases, and the region joining them spans 13 bases. The CDR3 measures 15 amino acids from cysteine to phenylalanine. The DNA shown is the 45-base CDR3, in frame from base 1. Per the germline V gene (reference sequence), SGHNT is the CDR1 and YYREEE is the CDR2. Overall results and qualifications from the work: Comparisons of baseline and follow-up blood repertoires included only 14 patients. Ubiquitous expanded tumor TCRs were detected in blood more often at tumor resection than at routine follow-up. Confirming at a functional level the hypothesis that regional TCRs recognize regional mutations was considered to require additional single-cell paired TCR alpha and beta sequencing.

The input for sequencing was PBMCs, taken at follow-up. In this chain, TRBV5-4 is recombined with TRBJ2-2; tentative D gene TRBD2, with 5 bases matching. The receptor was derived from a male donor with early-stage non-small cell lung cancer. The CDR3 protein is CASSYERRTTGELFF. The nucleotide sequence reads TGTGCCAGCAGCTATGAGCGGCGGACCACCGGGGAGCTGTTTTTT.